This T cell receptor beta chain was obtained from a study of cytomegalovirus exposure and HLA in healthy donors. General study results and limits: With high specificity and sensitivity, the classifier reportedly diagnosed cytomegalovirus status. Rarity marked most TCR sequences, yet some public TCRs occurred in many donors.

Here immunoSEQ multiplex PCR was the method, and the copy in TCRdb shows in-frame clones only, minus some. The sample yields 150,000 to 200,000 clones, roughly nine tenths seen once. About this clone itself: As yet, its antigen is unknown.

Donors came from a validation cohort of 90 to 150 subjects, distinct from the first 666-subject cohort. The CDR3 is 14 amino acids. Germline CDR1 and CDR2: MRHNA and SNTAGT. Trimming cost V 3 bases and J 7 bases, with 12 bases left between them. This clonotype was sampled from a woman aged 25 to 39 in good health and CMV-seronegative. This rearrangement joins TRBV6-4 to TRBJ2-2; D is uncertain. Sequenced input: PBMCs. The CDR3 sequence is CASSESAYGGELFF. As DNA, the CDR3 is TGTGCCAGCAGTGAAAGTGCGTACGGCGGGGAGCTGTTTTTT.